The 26 T cell receptor beta chains presented below share a single source sample, sequenced in a study of regulatory T cells in long-lasting Graves disease. According to the study, TCR beta libraries were built with iRepertoire HTBI primers and CDR3-region Arm-PCR. One entry per CDR3 protein, called by TCRdb with MiXCR from the multiplex PCR reads. The profile covers 350,000 to 500,000 distinct CDR3 sequences, with 21% appearing a single time and over 11% taken by the ten largest. Time point reported: persistent/refractory GD, antithyroid drugs over 5 years with positive TRAb. The TCR library used RNA extracted from PBMCs. Sequencing was performed on peripheral blood mononuclear cells (PBMCs), taken when the disease was refractory, from a patient treated with antithyroid drugs. The receptors originated from a female donor with Graves disease.

This clonotype appeared many times. The genes are TRBV6-5 and TRBJ1-1, with TRBD1 matching 7 bases. Trimming cost V 4 bases and J 5 bases; bases outside gene matches: 7. CDR1 is MNHEY, CDR2 SVGAGI, per germline. This CDR3 is built from 14 residues. CDR3 loop: CASSSRTGGTEAFF. CDR3 in DNA: TGTGCCAGCAGTTCCCGGACAGGCGGGACTGAAGCTTTCTTT.

In its sample, this clonotype was seen many times. The chain has TRBV7-2 and TRBJ1-6; no reliable D call. Germline CDR1 reads SGHTA; CDR2 reads FQGNSA. There are 13 residues in the CDR3. V lost 5 bases to trimming and J lost 11 bases, with 13 bases between them. For the CDR3, the DNA is TGTGCCAGCAGCCGAAATAATGTGCCACCCCTCCACTTT. Translating gives CASSRNNVPPLHF.

This clonotype was counted between two and nine times. This chain joins TRBV30 and TRBJ1-1; a possible D gene is TRBD1 (6 bases). CDR1 GTSNPN and CDR2 SVGIG come from the germline V gene (reference sequence). The CDR3 runs 14 residues. The ends were cut back, 2 bases at V and 3 bases at J, with 13 bases in the middle. The CDR3 spells CAWSTGIDDTEAFF. In DNA, the CDR3 is TGTGCCTGGAGTACAGGGATCGACGACACTGAAGCTTTCTTT.

This chain connects TRBV30 to TRBJ2-7, with TRBD1 matching 10 bases. CDR1 and CDR2 from the germline V gene are GTSNPN and SVGIG (reference sequence). Trimming took 5 bases from V and 6 from J; bases not matched to a gene: 10. The CDR3 length is 14 residues. In nucleotides, the CDR3 is TGTGCCTGGTTGCGGTCCGGGACAGGGGTCGAGCAGTACTTC. Translated, it gives CAWLRSGTGVEQYF.

This clonotype was seen only a few times. This chain links TRBV2 with TRBJ2-1; the match to TRBD2 covers 9 bases. This CDR3 region has 17 residues. V lost 7 bases, J lost 1 base, and 11 bases stayed unmatched. CDR1 and CDR2 from the germline V gene are SNHLY and FYNNEI. In DNA, the CDR3 is TGTGCCAGCAAAATGGATAGCGGGAGTTGGTCCTACAATGAGCAGTTCTTC. Translation: CASKMDSGSWSYNEQFF.

This clonotype was detected a few times. V gene TRBV24-1 combines with J gene TRBJ1-1; D gene uncertain. V dropped 7 bases and J dropped 0 bases, with 8 bases sitting between them. The germline gives CDR1 KGHDR, CDR2 SFDVKD. The CDR3 has 13 residues. In DNA, the CDR3 is TGTGCCACCAGAAGCGGGATGAACACTGAAGCTTTCTTT. Protein: CATRSGMNTEAFF.

The table lists this clonotype with many counts. This chain connects TRBV27 to TRBJ1-2; 11 bases agree with TRBD1. J gave up 4 bases and V 5 bases, and 3 bases lay outside the gene matches. This CDR3 has 14 residues. Germline CDR1 MNHEY, CDR2 SMNVEV (reference sequence). The CDR3 region has the DNA TGTGCCAGCAGTGGGACAGGGGGTATCTATGGCTACACCTTC. It encodes CASSGTGGIYGYTF.

This chain connects TRBV20-1 to TRBJ1-1; D is ambiguous. V was trimmed by 0 bases and J by 7 bases, leaving 18 bases between them. The CDR3 runs to 15 residues. Germline V gene data show CDR1 as DFQATT and CDR2 as SNEGSKA (reference sequence). CDR3 residues: CSARDPQMNVNEAFF. DNA for the CDR3: TGCAGTGCTAGAGACCCCCAAATGAATGTAAATGAAGCTTTCTTT.

This clonotype was counted at least ten times. The rearrangement joins TRBV2 to TRBJ2-4; D is possibly TRBD2 (6 bases). Germline CDR1 is SNHLY and CDR2 is FYNNEI. V lost 10 bases, J lost 5 bases, and 12 bases lay in between. This CDR3 is built from 12 residues. CDR3 sequence: CATSGLENIQYF. CDR3 DNA sequence: TGTGCCACCTCGGGACTCGAAAACATTCAGTACTTC.

This clonotype has ten or more counts. The rearrangement joins TRBV12-3 or TRBV12-4 to TRBJ1-5; D is perhaps TRBD1 (5 bases). V lost 6 bases and J lost 4, with 13 bases in between. The CDR3 spans 14 residues. Here the CDR3 reads CASSRDRQNQPQHF. For the CDR3, the DNA is TGTGCCAGCAGCCGTGATCGACAGAATCAGCCCCAGCATTTT.

This clonotype was detected only a few times. It may be a read error: a sequence one base away is much more abundant. The CDR3 is CASGEALKGRGYGYTF. CDR3 in DNA: TGTGCCAGCGGTGAAGCGCTGAAGGGCCGGGGCTATGGCTACACCTTC. The rearrangement uses TRBV6-1 and TRBJ1-2; D call uncertain. CDR1 is MNHNS and CDR2 is SASEGT in the germline V gene. This CDR3 region has 16 residues.

This clonotype was recorded many times. Written as DNA, the CDR3 is TGTGCCAGCAGCTCTAACACGTACACTGAAGCTTTCTTT. This gives the protein CASSSNTYTEAFF. This chain connects TRBV3-1 to TRBJ1-1; no definite D call. This CDR3 spans 13 amino acids. Germline V gene lookup returns CDR1 LGHDT and CDR2 YNNKEL (reference sequence). Trimming stripped 5 bases from V and 3 bases from J, with 10 bases between.

This clonotype was seen a few times. CDR3 DNA sequence: TGCAGTGCGACAGGAGTCTCGAGTACACGAAAGAACTACGAGCAGTACTTC. Its protein is CSATGVSSTRKNYEQYF. The chain employs TRBV20-1 and TRBJ2-7; TRBD1 is a possible D gene (6 bases). V lost 6 bases and J lost 3, with 27 bases in between. Germline V lookup: CDR1 DFQATT, CDR2 SNEGSKA (reference sequence). CDR3 length: 17 amino acids.

With regard to this clonotype: The junction does not match germline at one end; this may be a read error. The chain has TRBV11-1 and TRBJ2-6, with D possibly matching TRBD2 (6 bases). CDR1 is SGHAT, CDR2 FQDESV, per germline (reference sequence). This CDR3 comprises 16 residues. The CDR3 sequence is CASSLTEGLGAHVLTF. The DNA for the CDR3 is TGTGCCAGCAGCTTAACCGAGGGACTTGGGGCCCACGTCCTGACTTTC.

This clonotype showed up just once. The chain is built from TRBV20-1 and TRBJ2-1; D is unresolved. The germline V gene has CDR1 DFQATT and CDR2 SNEGSKA (reference sequence). The CDR3 extends over 12 amino acids. V lost 8 bases and J 0 bases, leaving 8 bases between the germline ends. The CDR3 sequence is CSPDASYNEQFF. CDR3 nucleotides: TGCAGTCCTGACGCCTCCTACAATGAGCAGTTCTTC.

This clonotype was counted at least ten times. The rearrangement links TRBV12-3 or TRBV12-4 to TRBJ2-5, with D perhaps assigned TRBD1 or TRBD2 (5 bases each). This CDR3 has 12 amino acids. Trimming pared 4 bases from V and 5 bases from J, leaving 8 bases between. CDR3 residues: CASSSGPETQYF. The CDR3 nucleotides read TGTGCCAGCAGTTCGGGGCCCGAGACCCAGTACTTC.

V gene TRBV4-1 combines with J gene TRBJ2-5; D not certain. Trimming took 0 bases from V and 3 from J, leaving 11 bases between them. The CDR3 is 15 amino acids. Germline V gene sequence: CDR1 MGHRA, CDR2 YSYEKL. CDR3 sequence (DNA): TGCGCCAGCAGCCAAGATTGGCCTCCCGAAGAGACCCAGTACTTC. It encodes CASSQDWPPEETQYF.

The rearrangement joins TRBV19 to TRBJ2-3; TRBD2 agrees at 16 bases. After removal of 6 bases from V and 1 base from J, the junction contained 7 bases not matched to a gene. This CDR3 contains 18 residues. Germline CDR1 LNHDA, CDR2 SQIVND (reference sequence). The CDR3 DNA sequence: TGTGCCAGTAGGACCGGGACTAGCGGGAGGGCCGGCACAGATACGCAGTATTTT. Its translation: CASRTGTSGRAGTDTQYF.

To note about this clonotype: Without the conserved terminal phenylalanine or tryptophan, this CDR3 likely stems from a read error. CDR3 in amino acids: CASRQGRYNSPLHL. CDR3 in DNA: TGTGCCAGCAGGCAGGGACGATATAATTCACCCCTCCACCTT. The chain has TRBV25-1 and TRBJ1-6; D is perhaps TRBD1 (5 bases). There are 14 residues in the CDR3. V lost 6 bases to trimming and J lost 4 bases, with 10 bases between them. CDR1 is MGHDK, CDR2 SYGVNS, per germline.

This clonotype was counted at least ten times. The chain links TRBV28 to TRBJ1-4, with 7 nucleotides matching TRBD1. The germline gives CDR1 MDHEN, CDR2 SYDVKM. There are 15 residues in the CDR3. V lost 5 bases and J lost 2; bases outside the gene matches: 5. DNA for the CDR3: TGTGCCAGCAGTCCACGACAGGGTACTAATGAAAAACTGTTTTTT. Its protein is CASSPRQGTNEKLFF.

In this sample, this clonotype turned up many times. V gene TRBV2 combines with J gene TRBJ2-7, with D perhaps TRBD1 or TRBD2 (5 bases each). Looked up from germline, CDR1 is SNHLY and CDR2 is FYNNEI. This CDR3 region has 10 residues. This CDR3 reads CSGASYEQYF. The CDR3 nucleotides are TGTTCCGGGGCTAGCTACGAGCAGTACTTC.

At least ten counts were recorded for this clonotype. This rearrangement joins TRBV15 to TRBJ2-7; possible D gene TRBD2, 6 bases. V lost 5 bases to trimming and J lost 2 bases, with 13 bases between them. Germline-derived CDR1 and CDR2 are LNHNV and YYDKDF (reference sequence). The CDR3 sequence is 14 residues long. CDR3 loop: CATSRRDGTYEQYF. The CDR3, as DNA: TGTGCCACCAGCCGGCGGGACGGAACCTACGAGCAGTACTTC. Full variable domain (missing parts from reference TRBV15 and TRBJ2-7): DAMVIQNPRYQVTQFGKPVTLSCSQTLNHNVMYWYQQKSSQAPKLLFHYYDKDFNNEADTPDNFQSRRPNTSFCFLDIRSPGLGDTAMYLCATSRRDGTYEQYFGPGTRLTVT.

This clonotype has at least ten counts. The chain couples TRBV27 to TRBJ2-2; 9 nucleotides agree with TRBD1. There are 14 residues in the CDR3. After removal of 8 bases from V and 3 bases from J, the junction contained 4 bases not matched to a gene. Germline lookup yields CDR1 MNHEY and CDR2 SMNVEV (reference sequence). DNA of the CDR3: TGTGCCAGCCGGGACAGGGCCTACACCGGGGAGCTGTTTTTT. This translates into CASRDRAYTGELFF.

In nucleotides, the CDR3 is TGTGCCAGCAGTTTGACCGGGACAGGGGGCGTCGCTGAAGCTTTCTTT. Translating it yields CASSLTGTGGVAEAFF. The rearrangement uses TRBV28 and TRBJ1-1, with 12 bases fitting TRBD1. CDR3 length equals 16 residues. Looked up from germline, CDR1 is MDHEN and CDR2 is SYDVKM. V dropped 3 bases and J dropped 6; count of bases not matched to a gene: 8.

This chain links TRBV19 with TRBJ2-1; D unclear. Germline V gene lookup returns CDR1 LNHDA and CDR2 SQIVND (reference sequence). CDR3 length: 15 residues. Trimming removed 1 base from V and 2 bases from J, with 9 bases in between. In DNA form, the CDR3 reads TGTGCCAGTAGTATAGGAACTGCTACCTACAATGAGCAGTTCTTC. Residues: CASSIGTATYNEQFF.

This clonotype was seen at least ten times. The V and J genes are TRBV28 and TRBJ2-2; 14 bases fit TRBD2. J gave up 6 bases and V 7 bases, and 7 bases lay outside the gene matches. This CDR3 region has 16 residues. CDR1 MDHEN and CDR2 SYDVKM come from the germline V gene. The CDR3 DNA sequence: TGTGCCAGCACCGGACTAGCGGGAGGTATTGCCGGGGAGCTGTTTTTT. Protein: CASTGLAGGIAGELFF.